The following is a T cell receptor (beta chain) sequence with its context. Antigen specificity is unknown. Donors counted as nominally healthy when sampled, yet unrecorded immune exposures were likely. PCR employed 60 Vbeta and 13 Jbeta primers. The table came from immunoSEQ multiplex PCR; TCRdb's copy has only in-frame clones and leaves some out. Found here are over 95,000 clones, roughly 71% of them singletons; the top ten hold almost 8.5%. The record originates from a study of cytomegalovirus exposure and HLA in healthy donors. Study conclusions and caveats: By HLA locus, TCR association rates varied in a later analysis, with DRB1 showing the most and HLA-C the fewest. In presence/absence analyses, roughly uniform sequencing depth across donors was assumed.

This CDR3 has 14 amino acids. CDR1 and CDR2 (germline): MNHNS, SASEGT. J lost 2 bases, V lost 6 bases, and 5 bases had no gene match. The clonotype was recovered from a man aged 18 to 30 in good health and CMV-seropositive. The rearrangement uses TRBV6-1 and TRBJ2-7; 9 bases match TRBD1. Sequenced sample: PBMCs. The CDR3 region is CASRAGTGTYEQYF. Written as DNA, the CDR3 is TGTGCCAGCAGGGCCGGGACAGGGACCTACGAGCAGTACTTC.